One sample yielded the 31 T cell receptor beta chains listed below, sequenced in a study of cytomegalovirus exposure and HLA in healthy donors. PCR involved 60 Vbeta and 13 Jbeta primers. The table came from immunoSEQ multiplex PCR; TCRdb's copy has only in-frame clones and leaves some out. Of around 190,000 clones listed, roughly 85% are singletons. The specimen was PBMCs. All receptors come from a woman in her 30s in good health and CMV-seropositive.

J is TRBJ2-5 and V is TRBV4-3; 10 bases align to TRBD2. Germline trimming cut 0 bases from V and 5 bases from J; bases unmatched to any gene: 3. The CDR3 contains 15 residues. The germline V gene has CDR1 LGHNA and CDR2 YSLEER. The CDR3 DNA reads TGCGCCAGCAGCCAAGACCTAGCGGGAGCGGAGACCCAGTACTTC. This gives the protein CASSQDLAGAETQYF.

This clone was seen once. The V and J genes are TRBV27 and TRBJ1-2, with TRBD1 identical over 8 bases. V shed 3 bases, J shed 11 bases, and the junction held 5 bases outside the gene matches. Germline values: CDR1 MNHEY, CDR2 SMNVEV (reference sequence). The CDR3 is 12 amino acids. The CDR3 DNA reads as TGTGCCAGCAGTTTGGCAGGGGGCTCTTACACCTTC. Protein sequence: CASSLAGGSYTF.

The CDR3 protein is CSAIGGLAPIFTDTQYF. CDR3 coding DNA: TGCAGCGCCATCGGTGGGCTAGCGCCCATATTCACAGATACGCAGTATTTT. The rearrangement uses TRBV29-1 and TRBJ2-3, with D possibly TRBD2 on 6 matching bases. The germline V gene encodes CDR1 SQVTM and CDR2 ANQGSEA. There are 17 residues in the CDR3. Trimming removed 7 bases at V and 2 bases at J, with 25 bases between.

This clone has just a few counts. The chain uses TRBV25-1 and TRBJ1-1; 9 positions match TRBD1. Germline values: CDR1 MGHDK, CDR2 SYGVNS. V shed 8 bases and J 3 bases; nucleotides not matched to a gene: 10. The CDR3 loop spans 15 amino acids. The CDR3 loop is CASYSPGQGYTEAFF. The CDR3 DNA reads as TGTGCCAGCTATTCCCCGGGACAGGGTTACACTGAAGCTTTCTTT.

This chain uses TRBV2 with TRBJ1-4; D is ambiguous. Looked up from germline, CDR1 is SNHLY and CDR2 is FYNNEI. V gave up 3 bases and J gave up 2 bases, with 13 bases separating them. This CDR3 contains 16 residues. The CDR3 bases are TGTGCCAGCAGTGAGATAATTCGAGCGACTAATGAAAAACTGTTTTTT. This codes for CASSEIIRATNEKLFF.

This rearrangement joins TRBV9 to TRBJ2-7, with 11 positions matching TRBD2. V lost 4 bases and J lost 1; bases outside the gene matches: 1. The CDR3 runs 14 residues. Germline V gives CDR1 SGDLS, CDR2 YYNGEE. CDR3 coding DNA: TGTGCCAGCAGCACTAGCGGGAGTTCCTACGAGCAGTACTTC. Protein product: CASSTSGSSYEQYF.

The CDR3 DNA is TGTGCCAGCAGTTTATTAGCGGGACCTAATCAGCCCCAGCATTTT. Translated: CASSLLAGPNQPQHF. V is TRBV27 and J is TRBJ1-5; D perhaps matches TRBD1 (5 bases). Trimming left V 1 base short and J 4 bases short, with 11 bases between. CDR3 length: 15 amino acids. Germline lookup yields CDR1 MNHEY and CDR2 SMNVEV (reference sequence).

Only one count was recorded for this clone. In DNA form, the CDR3 reads TGCGCCAGCAGCCAAGTGCAACGAGACTCTAACTATGGCTACACCTTC. Translating it yields CASSQVQRDSNYGYTF. V and J are TRBV4-1 and TRBJ1-2; D gene ambiguous. Between the trimmed V and J ends, which lost 1 base and 0 bases, there was a span of 12 bases. The CDR3 sequence is 16 residues long. The germline CDR1 and CDR2 sequences are MGHRA and YSYEKL.

This chain joins TRBV6-1 and TRBJ2-7, with 9 nucleotides matching TRBD1. Looked up from germline, CDR1 is MNHNS and CDR2 is SASEGT. The CDR3 is 15 amino acids. The junction had 5 bases not matched to a gene; V was cut back by 4 bases and J by 1 base. CDR3 in amino acids: CASSAPGTGSYEQYF. In DNA, the CDR3 is TGTGCCAGCAGTGCCCCCGGGACAGGGTCCTACGAGCAGTACTTC.

The rearrangement uses TRBV19 and TRBJ2-6, with D perhaps TRBD1 (6 bases). The CDR3 has 14 residues. Germline V gives CDR1 LNHDA, CDR2 SQIVND (reference sequence). Trimming removed 8 bases at V and 2 bases at J, with 10 bases between. The CDR3 sequence: CASGGGAGANVLTF. The CDR3 DNA sequence: TGTGCCAGTGGGGGCGGCGCTGGGGCCAACGTCCTGACTTTC.

This sequence joins TRBV4-1 and TRBJ1-2; D is perhaps TRBD1 (6 bases). This CDR3 comprises 15 residues. Germline V gives CDR1 MGHRA, CDR2 YSYEKL. The V and J ends lost 5 bases and 8 bases respectively, with 21 bases between them. As DNA, the CDR3 is TGCGCCAGCAGCACACCCGCCCGGGGGGCCCGCGGCTACACCTTC. It specifies CASSTPARGARGYTF.

The rearrangement joins TRBV6-5 to TRBJ2-1, with TRBD1 matching over 7 bases. CDR3 length: 12 amino acids. The germline V gene has CDR1 MNHEY and CDR2 SVGAGI. V lost 4 bases and J lost 8; bases outside the gene matches: 2. Here the CDR3 reads CASSSTGDEQFF. DNA of the CDR3: TGTGCCAGCAGTTCAACAGGGGATGAGCAGTTCTTC.

The V and J genes are TRBV4-1 and TRBJ2-6, with D possibly TRBD1 on 6 matching bases. The CDR3 extends over 16 amino acids. V was clipped by 2 bases and J by 1 base, with 9 bases between them. CDR1 is MGHRA, CDR2 YSYEKL, per germline. CDR3 loop: CASSQITGSGANVLTF. As DNA, the CDR3 is TGCGCCAGCAGCCAAATAACAGGGTCTGGGGCCAACGTCCTGACTTTC.

The chain couples TRBV9 to TRBJ2-7; 8 nucleotides match TRBD2. CDR3 length: 15 amino acids. Germline V CDR1 and CDR2: SGDLS, YYNGEE. The V segment lost 7 bases and the J segment 2 bases; nucleotides outside the gene matches: 11. In DNA form, the CDR3 reads TGTGCCAGCGCCCCGGGAACGGGAGGGCCCTACGAGCAGTACTTC. Amino acid sequence: CASAPGTGGPYEQYF.

This chain uses TRBV5-4 with TRBJ1-2; 7 nucleotides align to TRBD1. V gave up 4 bases and J gave up 5 bases; unmatched junction bases: 8. CDR3 length: 14 amino acids. Germline lookup yields CDR1 SGHNT and CDR2 YYREEE (reference sequence). CDR3 DNA: TGTGCCAGCAGCCTACGGGACAGACAATATGGCTACACCTTC. Amino acids: CASSLRDRQYGYTF.

This clone was observed a few times. The rearrangement links TRBV18 to TRBJ2-7; 7 bases match TRBD1. Per germline, CDR1 KGHSH and CDR2 LQKENI. The V and J ends lost 5 bases and 3 bases, in that order; junction bases with no gene match: 4. This CDR3 has 13 residues. CDR3 coding DNA: TGTGCCAGCTCAGACGGGACAGACTACGAGCAGTACTTC. This gives the protein CASSDGTDYEQYF.

The chain combines TRBV4-3 with TRBJ2-2; a possible D gene is TRBD1 (5 bases). The germline V gene has CDR1 LGHNA and CDR2 YSLEER. This CDR3 region has 15 residues. Trimming left V 0 bases short and J 4 bases short, with 9 bases between. In DNA form, the CDR3 reads TGCGCCAGCAGCCAAGACCGCAGGGTCACCGGGGAGCTGTTTTTT. Protein product: CASSQDRRVTGELFF.

This chain uses TRBV10-2 with TRBJ2-5; no clear D gene. V was pared by 10 bases and J by 2 bases, with 14 bases between. Looked up from germline, CDR1 is WSHSY and CDR2 is SAAADI. CDR3 length: 13 residues. This CDR3 reads CATRAAAQETQYF. In DNA form, the CDR3 reads TGCGCCACCCGCGCGGCGGCACAAGAGACCCAGTACTTC.

The chain employs TRBV6-5 and TRBJ2-7, with D possibly matching TRBD1 (5 bases). This CDR3 contains 14 residues. V was clipped by 7 bases and J by 0 bases, with 13 bases between them. Germline loops: CDR1 MNHEY, CDR2 SVGAGI. The CDR3 nucleotides read TGTGCCAGCAAACCACGGACAAGCTCCTACGAGCAGTACTTC. Translating it yields CASKPRTSSYEQYF.

The J gene is TRBJ1-2, the V gene TRBV27, with 7 bases aligning to TRBD1. The CDR3 spans 14 residues. Unmatched junction bases numbered 8, after V lost 6 bases and J lost 4 bases. CDR1 MNHEY and CDR2 SMNVEV come from the germline V gene (reference sequence). The DNA of the CDR3 is TGTGCCAGCAGGGCAGACAGGGAAGCCTATGGCTACACCTTC. Amino acid sequence: CASRADREAYGYTF.

The V gene is TRBV2, the J gene TRBJ2-1, with D possibly TRBD2 on 5 matching bases. This CDR3 is 14 amino acids long. V lost 5 bases, J lost 1 base, and 9 bases lay in between. Germline loops: CDR1 SNHLY, CDR2 FYNNEI. DNA of the CDR3: TGTGCCAGCAGTCTCGGGGTGTCCTACAATGAGCAGTTCTTC. Translating it yields CASSLGVSYNEQFF.

In DNA form, the CDR3 reads TGTGCCAGCTCACCACCGGGGGGGTTGTATAGCAATCAGCCCCAGCATTTT. Protein: CASSPPGGLYSNQPQHF. The chain combines TRBV18 with TRBJ1-5; a possible D gene is TRBD1 (5 bases). Looked up from germline, CDR1 is KGHSH and CDR2 is LQKENI. Between the trimmed V and J ends, which lost 0 bases and 0 bases, there was a span of 12 bases. The CDR3 is 17 residues long. The variable domain in full, completed from reference TRBV18 and TRBJ1-5, reads NAGVMQNPRHLVRRRGQEARLRCSPMKGHSHVYWYRQLPEEGLKFMVYLQKENIIDESGMPKERFSAEFPKEGPSILRIQQVVRGDSAAYFCASSPPGGLYSNQPQHFGDGTRLSIL.

This clone has a single count. Other DNA sequences in the sample encode the same CDR3. V is TRBV4-3 and J is TRBJ2-3; D uncertain. V gave up 0 bases and J gave up 1 base, with 11 bases separating them. The CDR3 has 16 residues. Germline V gene lookup returns CDR1 LGHNA and CDR2 YSLEER. The CDR3 nucleotides are TGCGCCAGCAGCCAAGATAGACTCCGAGGCACAGATACGCAGTATTTT. Protein product: CASSQDRLRGTDTQYF.

The rearrangement joins TRBV5-1 to TRBJ2-1, with TRBD2 as a possible D gene (5 bases). Trimming took 0 bases from V and 0 from J, leaving 19 bases between them. Germline V gives CDR1 SGHRS, CDR2 YFSETQ. The CDR3 runs 19 residues. The CDR3 region is CASSLDPPDYYSSYNEQFF. CDR3 nucleotides: TGCGCCAGCAGCTTGGACCCTCCCGACTACTATAGCTCCTACAATGAGCAGTTCTTC.

This chain uses TRBV7-9 with TRBJ1-1; D is perhaps TRBD1 (5 bases). Trimming removed 5 bases at V and 0 bases at J, with 25 bases between. The CDR3 runs 19 residues. Germline V gene lookup returns CDR1 SEHNR and CDR2 FQNEAQ (reference sequence). The CDR3 loop reads CASSQNGGVRGRLNTEAFF. The CDR3 bases are TGTGCCAGCAGCCAAAATGGAGGGGTTCGAGGCCGACTGAACACTGAAGCTTTCTTT. The full variable domain, completed using reference TRBV7-9 and TRBJ1-1, is DTGVSQNPRHKITKRGQNVTFRCDPISEHNRLYWYRQTLGQGPEFLTYFQNEAQLEKSRLLSDRFSAERPKGSFSTLEIQRTEQGDSAMYLCASSQNGGVRGRLNTEAFFGQGTRLTVV.

This clone was detected a few times. V usage is TRBV7-2 and J usage is TRBJ2-3; 15 bases agree with TRBD2. This CDR3 is built from 16 residues. J was trimmed by 6 bases and V by 3 bases; bases with no gene match: 4. Germline CDR1 reads SGHTA; CDR2 reads FQGNSA. The CDR3 bases are TGTGCCAGCAGCTTGGGACTAGCGGGGGGCCCGGATACGCAGTATTTT. It is translated as CASSLGLAGGPDTQYF.

In its sample, this clone was seen once. Here the CDR3 reads CASSLGDSTIYGYTF. The CDR3 DNA reads TGCGCCAGCAGCTTGGGGGACAGCACAATCTATGGCTACACCTTC. The chain employs TRBV5-1 and TRBJ1-2, with TRBD1 matching 7 bases. From germline, CDR1 is SGHRS and CDR2 YFSETQ. The CDR3 contains 15 residues. After removal of 0 bases from V and 4 bases from J, the junction contained 6 bases not matched to a gene.

This clone occurred a few times. The chain carries TRBV27 and TRBJ2-1, with D perhaps TRBD1 (5 bases). Germline V lookup: CDR1 MNHEY, CDR2 SMNVEV (reference sequence). The CDR3 consists of 14 residues. V was shortened by 2 bases and J by 4 bases, with 9 bases between the two germline ends. CDR3: CASSLQGGYNEQFF. The DNA of the CDR3 is TGTGCCAGCAGTTTACAGGGCGGTTACAATGAGCAGTTCTTC.

The rearrangement joins TRBV7-2 to TRBJ2-5; 8 nucleotides line up with TRBD2. Germline CDR1 is SGHTA and CDR2 is FQGNSA. V lost 11 bases to trimming and J lost 9 bases; unmatched junction nucleotides: 17. The CDR3 has 14 amino acids. CDR3 coding DNA: TGTGCCGGGCAAGCGGGGGCCGCGGAGGGGGCCCAGTACTTC. This translates into CAGQAGAAEGAQYF. The variable domain in full, completed from reference TRBV7-2 and TRBJ2-5, reads GAGVSQSPSNKVTEKGKDVELRCDPISGHTALYWYRQSLGQGLEFLIYFQGNSAPDKSGLPSDRFSAERTGGSVSTLTIQRTQQEDSAVYLCAGQAGAAEGAQYFGPGTRLLVL.

This clone has just a few counts. The chain joins TRBV28 to TRBJ1-3; D unresolved. CDR3 length: 14 amino acids. CDR1 and CDR2 from the germline V gene are MDHEN and SYDVKM. V was pared by 2 bases and J by 4 bases, with 9 bases between. The chain's CDR3 is CASSLRQAGNTIYF. In DNA form, the CDR3 reads TGTGCCAGCAGTTTACGCCAAGCGGGAAACACCATATATTTT.

The gene calls are TRBV5-6 and TRBJ1-3; unclear D gene. Germline values: CDR1 SGHDT, CDR2 YYEEEE. V lost 6 bases and J 2 bases, leaving 12 bases between the germline ends. This CDR3 spans 14 amino acids. CDR3 sequence (DNA): TGTGCCAGCACCTACGGCAGGCCTGGAAACACCATATATTTT. Its protein product is CASTYGRPGNTIYF. The full variable domain, with the rest looked up from reference TRBV5-6 and TRBJ1-3, is DAGVTQSPTHLIKTRGQQVTLRCSPKSGHDTVSWYQQALGQGPQFIFQYYEEEERQRGNFPDRFSGHQFPNYSSELNVNALLLGDSALYLCASTYGRPGNTIYFGEGSWLTVV.